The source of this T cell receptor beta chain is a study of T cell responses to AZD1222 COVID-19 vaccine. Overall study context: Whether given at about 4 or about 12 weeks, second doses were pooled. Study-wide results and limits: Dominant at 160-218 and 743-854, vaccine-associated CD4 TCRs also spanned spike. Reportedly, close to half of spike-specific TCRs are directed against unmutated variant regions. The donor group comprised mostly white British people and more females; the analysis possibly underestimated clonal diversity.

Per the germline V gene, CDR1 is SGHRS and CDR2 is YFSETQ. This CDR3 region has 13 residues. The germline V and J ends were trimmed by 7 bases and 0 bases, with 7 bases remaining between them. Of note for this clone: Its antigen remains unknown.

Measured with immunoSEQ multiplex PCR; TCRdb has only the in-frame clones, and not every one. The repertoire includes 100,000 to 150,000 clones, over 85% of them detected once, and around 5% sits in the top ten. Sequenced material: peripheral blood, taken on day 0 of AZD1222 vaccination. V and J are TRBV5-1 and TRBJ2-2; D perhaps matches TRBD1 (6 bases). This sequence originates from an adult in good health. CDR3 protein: CASGQSNTGELFF. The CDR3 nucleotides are TGCGCCAGCGGACAGTCGAACACCGGGGAGCTGTTTTTT.